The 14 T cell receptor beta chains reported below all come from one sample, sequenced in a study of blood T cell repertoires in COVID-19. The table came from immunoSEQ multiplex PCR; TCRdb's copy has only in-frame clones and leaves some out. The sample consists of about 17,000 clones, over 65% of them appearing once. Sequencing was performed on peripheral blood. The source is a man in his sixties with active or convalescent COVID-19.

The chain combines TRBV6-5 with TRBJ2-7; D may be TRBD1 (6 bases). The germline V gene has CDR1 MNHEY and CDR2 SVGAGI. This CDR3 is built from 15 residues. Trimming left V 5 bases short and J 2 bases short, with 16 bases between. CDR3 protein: CASSKSTGFPYEQYF. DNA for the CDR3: TGTGCCAGCAGTAAATCTACAGGGTTTCCCTACGAGCAGTACTTC.

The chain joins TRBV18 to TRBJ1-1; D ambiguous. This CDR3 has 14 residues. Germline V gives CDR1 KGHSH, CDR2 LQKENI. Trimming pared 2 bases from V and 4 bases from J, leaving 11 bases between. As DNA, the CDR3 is TGTGCCAGCTCACCAGAGGGTACGGGCACTGAAGCTTTCTTT. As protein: CASSPEGTGTEAFF.

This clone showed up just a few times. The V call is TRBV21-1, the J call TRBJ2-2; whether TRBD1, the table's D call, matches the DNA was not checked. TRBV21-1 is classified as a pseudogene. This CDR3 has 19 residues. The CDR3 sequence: CASSKDGDRPREKTGELFF. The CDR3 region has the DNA TGTGCCAGCAGCAAAGACGGGGACAGACCCCGTGAGAAGACCGGGGAGCTGTTTTTT.

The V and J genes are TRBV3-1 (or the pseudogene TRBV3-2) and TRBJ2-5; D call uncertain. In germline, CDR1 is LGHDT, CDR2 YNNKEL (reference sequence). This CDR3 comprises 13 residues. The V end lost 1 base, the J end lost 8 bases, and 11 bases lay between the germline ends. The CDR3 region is CASSQGGERTQYF. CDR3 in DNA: TGTGCCAGCAGCCAAGGAGGTGAGCGAACCCAGTACTTC.

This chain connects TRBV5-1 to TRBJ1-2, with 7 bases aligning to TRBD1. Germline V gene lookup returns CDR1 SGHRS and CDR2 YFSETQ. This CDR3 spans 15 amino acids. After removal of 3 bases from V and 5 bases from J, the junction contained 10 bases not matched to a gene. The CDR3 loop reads CASSSEGAGVYGYTF. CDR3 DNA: TGCGCCAGCAGCTCCGAGGGGGCCGGGGTTTATGGCTACACCTTC.

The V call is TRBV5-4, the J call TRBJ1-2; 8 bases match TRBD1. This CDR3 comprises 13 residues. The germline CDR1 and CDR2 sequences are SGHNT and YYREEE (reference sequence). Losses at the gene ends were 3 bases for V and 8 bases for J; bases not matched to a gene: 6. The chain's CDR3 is CASSSAGGPGYTF. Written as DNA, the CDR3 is TGTGCCAGCAGCTCCGCAGGGGGCCCAGGCTACACCTTC.

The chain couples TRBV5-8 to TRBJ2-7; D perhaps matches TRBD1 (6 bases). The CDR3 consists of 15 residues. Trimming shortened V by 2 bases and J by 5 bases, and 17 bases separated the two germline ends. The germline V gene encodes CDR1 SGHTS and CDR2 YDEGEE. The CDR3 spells CASSLYLTGSNEQYF. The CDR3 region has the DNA TGTGCCAGCAGCTTATACCTCACAGGGTCCAACGAGCAGTACTTC. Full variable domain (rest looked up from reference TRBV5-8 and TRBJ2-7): EAGVTQSPTHLIKTRGQQATLRCSPISGHTSVYWYQQALGLGLQFLLWYDEGEERNRGNFPPRFSGRQFPNYSSELNVNALELEDSALYLCASSLYLTGSNEQYFGPGTRLTVT.

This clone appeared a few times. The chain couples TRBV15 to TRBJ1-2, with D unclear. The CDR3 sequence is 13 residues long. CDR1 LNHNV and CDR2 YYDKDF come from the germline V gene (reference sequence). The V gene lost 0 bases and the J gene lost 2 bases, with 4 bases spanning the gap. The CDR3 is CATSREANYGYTF. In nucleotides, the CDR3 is TGTGCCACCAGCAGAGAAGCCAACTATGGCTACACCTTC. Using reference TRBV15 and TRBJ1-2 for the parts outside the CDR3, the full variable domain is DAMVIQNPRYQVTQFGKPVTLSCSQTLNHNVMYWYQQKSSQAPKLLFHYYDKDFNNEADTPDNFQSRRPNTSFCFLDIRSPGLGDTAMYLCATSREANYGYTFGSGTRLTVV.

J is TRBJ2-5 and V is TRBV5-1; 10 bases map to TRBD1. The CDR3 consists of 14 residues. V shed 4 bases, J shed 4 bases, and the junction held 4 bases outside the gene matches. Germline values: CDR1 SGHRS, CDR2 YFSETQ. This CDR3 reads CASSTGQGGETQYF. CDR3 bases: TGCGCCAGCAGCACCGGACAGGGGGGAGAGACCCAGTACTTC.

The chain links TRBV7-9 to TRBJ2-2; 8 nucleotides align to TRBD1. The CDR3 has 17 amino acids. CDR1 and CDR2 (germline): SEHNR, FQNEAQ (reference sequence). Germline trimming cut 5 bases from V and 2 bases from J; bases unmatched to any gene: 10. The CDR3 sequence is CASSQLQGGPNTGELFF. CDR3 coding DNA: TGTGCCAGCAGCCAGCTACAGGGGGGCCCTAACACCGGGGAGCTGTTTTTT.

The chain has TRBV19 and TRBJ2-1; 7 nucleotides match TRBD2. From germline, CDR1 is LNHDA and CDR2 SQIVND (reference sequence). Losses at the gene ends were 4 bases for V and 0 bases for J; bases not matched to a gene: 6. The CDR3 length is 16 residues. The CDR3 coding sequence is TGTGCCAGTAGTAGGCTAGCGGATAGCTCCTACAATGAGCAGTTCTTC. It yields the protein CASSRLADSSYNEQFF.

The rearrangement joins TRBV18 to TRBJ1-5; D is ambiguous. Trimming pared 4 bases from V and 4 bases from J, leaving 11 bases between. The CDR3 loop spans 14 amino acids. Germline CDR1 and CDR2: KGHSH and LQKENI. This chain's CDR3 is CASSLANENQPQHF. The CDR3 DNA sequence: TGTGCCAGCTCACTAGCAAACGAAAATCAGCCCCAGCATTTT.

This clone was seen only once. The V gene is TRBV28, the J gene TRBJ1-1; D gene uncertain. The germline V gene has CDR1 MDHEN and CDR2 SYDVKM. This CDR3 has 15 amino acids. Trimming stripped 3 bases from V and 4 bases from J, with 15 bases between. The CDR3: CASSLAGRLGTEAFF. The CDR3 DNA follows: TGTGCCAGCAGTTTGGCCGGAAGACTGGGCACTGAAGCTTTCTTT.

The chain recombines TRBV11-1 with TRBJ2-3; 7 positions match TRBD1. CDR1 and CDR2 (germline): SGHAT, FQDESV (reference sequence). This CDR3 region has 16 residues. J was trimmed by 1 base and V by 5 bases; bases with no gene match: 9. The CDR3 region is CASSPRDRHRTDTQYF. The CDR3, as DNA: TGTGCCAGCAGCCCTAGGGACAGACATCGCACAGATACGCAGTATTTT. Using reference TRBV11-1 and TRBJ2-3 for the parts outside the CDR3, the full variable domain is EAEVAQSPRYKITEKSQAVAFWCDPISGHATLYWYRQILGQGPELLVQFQDESVVDDSQLPKDRFSAERLKGVDSTLKIQPAELGDSAMYLCASSPRDRHRTDTQYFGPGTRLTVL.